This T cell receptor beta chain was found in a study of T-cell reconstitution after alpha-beta-depleted transplantation in children. This clonotype was counted ten times or more. Unique molecular identifiers were incorporated during preparation of the TCRbeta library. TCRdb reanalysed the PCR reads using MiXCR and keeps one entry per CDR3 protein. The sample lists around 600,000 distinct CDR3 sequences, roughly 23% seen once, with around an eighth in the top ten. The length of the CDR3 is 13 residues. Germline V gene lookup returns CDR1 SQVTM and CDR2 ANQGSEA. Between the trimmed V and J ends, which lost 3 bases and 1 base, there was a span of 9 bases.

This receptor was obtained from a boy under three years old who had a stem cell transplant for acute myeloid leukemia, so the T cells may come from the graft donor. The rearrangement joins TRBV29-1 to TRBJ1-1; D perhaps matches TRBD1 (5 bases). The material sequenced was PBMCs, mostly from graft donor cells, taken 360 days after TCRalphabeta/CD19-depleted stem cell transplant. The CDR3: CSVEGPGNTEAFF. CDR3 coding DNA: TGCAGCGTTGAGGGACCCGGGAACACTGAAGCTTTCTTT.